One and the same sample provided the 17 T cell receptor beta chains below, sequenced in a study of OX40 agonist ivuxolimab in advanced cancers. Using immunoSEQ multiplex PCR, the repertoire was profiled, and TCRdb retains in-frame clones only, with some absent. The profile shows more than 55,000 clones, 92% of them singletons. This specimen was CD4+ or CD8+ T cells sorted from blood, taken in a trial of the OX40 agonist ivuxolimab. Source of these receptors: an adult with an advanced solid tumor such as melanoma, head and neck, liver or kidney cancer.

The V and J genes are TRBV6-5 and TRBJ1-2; tentatively, D is TRBD1 (6 bases). CDR3 length: 13 residues. The germline V gene has CDR1 MNHEY and CDR2 SVGAGI. Deletions cut 6 bases from V and 0 bases from J, with 8 bases between. CDR3 sequence reads: CASRTGANYGYTF. The CDR3 DNA is TGTGCCAGCAGGACAGGAGCTAACTATGGCTACACCTTC.

This clone has just one count. This chain links TRBV4-3 with TRBJ1-2; D uncertain. Germline V CDR1 and CDR2: LGHNA, YSLEER. This CDR3 contains 13 residues. V was clipped by 0 bases and J by 5 bases, with 7 bases between them. The chain's CDR3 is CASSQDGLYGYTF. The CDR3 nucleotides read TGCGCCAGCAGCCAAGATGGCCTGTATGGCTACACCTTC.

Written as DNA, the CDR3 is TGTGCCAGCAGCCTCAACTCCGGCGAGCAGTACTTC. It codes for CASSLNSGEQYF. The chain is built from TRBV6-6 and TRBJ2-7; D remains unclear. Germline-derived CDR1 and CDR2 are MNHNY and SVGAGI (reference sequence). This CDR3 has 12 residues. V lost 6 bases and J 6 bases, leaving 12 bases between the germline ends.

This clone has just one count. This chain joins TRBV27 and TRBJ2-2; 7 bases map to TRBD2. Germline V gene sequence: CDR1 MNHEY, CDR2 SMNVEV (reference sequence). V shed 3 bases and J 7 bases; nucleotides not matched to a gene: 8. The CDR3 covers 15 residues. The CDR3 nucleotides are TGTGCCAGCAGTTTTGGGGGGGGAACGGGCGGGGAGCTGTTTTTT. It translates to CASSFGGGTGGELFF.

The chain links TRBV7-7 to TRBJ2-1; D is possibly TRBD1 or TRBD2 (6 bases each). Germline V gives CDR1 SSHAT, CDR2 FNYEAQ (reference sequence). V was pared by 1 base and J by 2 bases, with 9 bases between. The CDR3 has 15 amino acids. The CDR3 sequence: CASSLDGGPYNEQFF. The CDR3 DNA is TGTGCCAGCAGCTTAGACGGGGGCCCCTACAATGAGCAGTTCTTC.

This clone was found once. CDR3 amino acids: CASSPGISSYEQYF. The CDR3 DNA follows: TGTGCCAGCAGCCCGGGGATCAGCTCCTACGAGCAGTACTTC. The V call is TRBV7-6, the J call TRBJ2-7; D might be TRBD2 (5 bases). V dropped 5 bases and J dropped 0 bases, with 11 bases sitting between them. CDR3 length: 14 residues. Per the germline V gene, CDR1 is SGHVS and CDR2 is FNYEAQ. The full variable domain, in which reference TRBV7-6 and TRBJ2-7 provide the parts outside the CDR3, is GAGVSQSPRYKVTKRGQDVALRCDPISGHVSLYWYRQALGQGPEFLTYFNYEAQQDKSGLPNDRFSAERPEGSISTLTIQRTEQRDSAMYRCASSPGISSYEQYFGPGTRLTVT.

This chain uses TRBV30 with TRBJ2-1; D remains unclear. CDR1 and CDR2 (germline): GTSNPN, SVGIG (reference sequence). Trimming left V 1 base short and J 3 bases short, with 19 bases between. The CDR3 sequence is 17 residues long. CDR3 nucleotides: TGTGCCTGGAGTGGGTCTAGACCCAAACATCTCTACAATGAGCAGTTCTTC. Protein sequence: CAWSGSRPKHLYNEQFF.

The rearrangement joins TRBV29-1 to TRBJ1-1; D is uncertain. There are 11 residues in the CDR3. Germline assignment: CDR1 SQVTM and CDR2 ANQGSEA. Deletions cut 8 bases from V and 4 bases from J, with 11 bases between. CDR3 bases: TGCAGCCTCCGCTGGGGCACTGAAGCTTTCTTT. Protein sequence: CSLRWGTEAFF.

This chain joins TRBV4-1 and TRBJ2-7; 12 nucleotides align to TRBD2. The CDR3 runs to 16 residues. The germline V gene encodes CDR1 MGHRA and CDR2 YSYEKL. V dropped 1 base and J dropped 6; count of bases not matched to a gene: 7. The CDR3 nucleotides are TGCGCCAGCAGCCAAGTCAGACTAGCGGGAGTAGGCGAGCAGTACTTC. Its protein is CASSQVRLAGVGEQYF.

The chain recombines TRBV19 with TRBJ2-1, with TRBD2 matching over 9 bases. The V gene end was trimmed by 6 bases and the J gene end by 6 bases; junction bases not matched to a gene: 6. The CDR3 has 14 amino acids. Germline V gives CDR1 LNHDA, CDR2 SQIVND (reference sequence). CDR3 region: CASRREGRVNEQFF. The CDR3 region has the DNA TGTGCCAGTAGGCGGGAGGGCCGTGTCAATGAGCAGTTCTTC.

The rearrangement uses TRBV11-2 and TRBJ2-2; D perhaps matches TRBD2 (6 bases). V lost 2 bases and J lost 2, with 9 bases in between. The CDR3 spans 15 residues. Germline CDR1 reads SGHAT; CDR2 reads FQNNGV. CDR3 coding DNA: TGTGCCAGCAGCTTACCCGGGGGTAACACCGGGGAGCTGTTTTTT. Encoded protein: CASSLPGGNTGELFF.

Only a few counts were recorded for this clone. CDR3 nucleotide sequence: TGTGCCAGCAGCTCATGGGACAGGGGCTACGAGCAGTACTTC. It translates to CASSSWDRGYEQYF. V usage is TRBV7-6 and J usage is TRBJ2-7, with 10 positions matching TRBD1. V lost 4 bases to trimming and J lost 3 bases; unmatched junction nucleotides: 3. The germline V gene has CDR1 SGHVS and CDR2 FNYEAQ. The CDR3 is made up of 14 amino acids.

The chain employs TRBV5-1 and TRBJ2-1; TRBD2 is a possible D gene (6 bases). Trimming stripped 0 bases from V and 6 bases from J, with 13 bases between. The germline V gene has CDR1 SGHRS and CDR2 YFSETQ. The CDR3 has 15 residues. CDR3 residues: CASSLVGLSFNEQFF. CDR3 nucleotides: TGCGCCAGCAGCTTGGTTGGACTAAGTTTCAATGAGCAGTTCTTC.

This chain connects TRBV7-9 to TRBJ1-2, with D possibly matching TRBD1 (6 bases). The CDR3 consists of 14 residues. CDR1 and CDR2 (germline): SEHNR, FQNEAQ (reference sequence). The V end lost 5 bases, the J end lost 2 bases, and 12 bases lay between the germline ends. CDR3 sequence: CASSPGGANYGYTF. The DNA of the CDR3 is TGTGCCAGCAGCCCGGGGGGGGCCAACTATGGCTACACCTTC.

This clone was counted between two and nine times. V and J are TRBV30 and TRBJ1-4; 11 bases line up with TRBD1. This CDR3 has 16 residues. The V gene end was trimmed by 3 bases and the J gene end by 1 base; junction bases not matched to a gene: 4. Germline V CDR1 and CDR2: GTSNPN, SVGIG (reference sequence). The chain's CDR3 is CAWSRDRGLTNEKLFF. As DNA, the CDR3 is TGTGCCTGGAGCCGGGACAGGGGGTTAACTAATGAAAAACTGTTTTTT.

The genes are TRBV29-1 and TRBJ1-4, with 11 bases matching TRBD1. With 4 bases clipped from V and 7 bases from J, the junction kept 8 bases outside the gene matches. Per germline, CDR1 SQVTM and CDR2 ANQGSEA. This CDR3 is 15 amino acids long. This chain's CDR3 is CSVVWTGGAGEKLFF. The CDR3, as DNA: TGCAGCGTTGTTTGGACAGGGGGCGCCGGTGAAAAACTGTTTTTT.

The chain links TRBV6-6 to TRBJ2-3, with D hard to call. Germline V CDR1 and CDR2: MNHNY, SVGAGI (reference sequence). V gave up 2 bases and J gave up 3 bases, with 6 bases separating them. The CDR3 is made up of 13 amino acids. CDR3 bases: TGTGCCAGCAGTTACGTGGGGACAGATACGCAGTATTTT. Translating it yields CASSYVGTDTQYF.